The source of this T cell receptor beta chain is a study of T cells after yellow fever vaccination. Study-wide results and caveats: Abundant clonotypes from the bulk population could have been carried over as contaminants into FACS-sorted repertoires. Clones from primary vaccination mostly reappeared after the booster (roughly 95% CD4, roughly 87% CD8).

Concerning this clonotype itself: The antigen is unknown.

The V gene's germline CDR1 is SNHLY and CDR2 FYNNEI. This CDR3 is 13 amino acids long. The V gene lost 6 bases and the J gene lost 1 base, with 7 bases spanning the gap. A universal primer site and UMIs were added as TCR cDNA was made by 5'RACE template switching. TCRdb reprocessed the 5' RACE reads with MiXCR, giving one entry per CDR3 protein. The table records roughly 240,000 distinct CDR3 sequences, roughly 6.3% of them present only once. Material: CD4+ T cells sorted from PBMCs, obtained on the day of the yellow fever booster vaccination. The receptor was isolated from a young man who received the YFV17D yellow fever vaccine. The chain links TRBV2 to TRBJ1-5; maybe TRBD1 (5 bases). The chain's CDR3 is CASRGRSNQPQHF. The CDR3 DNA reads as TGTGCCAGCAGGGGACGGAGCAATCAGCCCCAGCATTTT.